A selection of T cell receptor beta chains follows, all from one sample in a study of CD8 T cells in ankylosing spondylitis. Using its own MiXCR run on the 5' RACE reads, TCRdb lists one record per CDR3 protein. The table lists hundreds of thousands of distinct CDR3 sequences, over 9.5% of them singletons. Material: blood, either unsorted or a sorted T cell fraction (not recorded which). The source of these receptors is a male donor with ankylosing spondylitis. Both conserved end residues are part of each CDR3. Each record gives: V gene, J gene, CDR3 protein.

V gene: TRBV29-1
J gene: TRBJ2-3
CDR3 protein: CSVEGVRASTDTQYF

V gene: TRBV20-1
J gene: TRBJ2-2
CDR3 protein: CSASLAGAWTGELFF

V gene: TRBV20-1
J gene: TRBJ2-3
CDR3 protein: CSARDLRAGGPSTDTQYF

V gene: TRBV20-1
J gene: TRBJ2-7
CDR3 protein: CSAKPGGLNYEQYF

V gene: TRBV7-3
J gene: TRBJ1-1
CDR3 protein: CASSLWGDTEAFF

V gene: TRBV7-3
J gene: TRBJ2-1
CDR3 protein: CASSPRTSPSYNEQFF

V gene: TRBV20-1
J gene: TRBJ1-4
CDR3 protein: CSARAGSFNEKLFF

V gene: TRBV7-2
J gene: TRBJ1-4
CDR3 protein: CASSLMGFSNEKLFF

V gene: TRBV12-3/TRBV12-4
J gene: TRBJ2-7
CDR3 protein: CASRTGRGSSYEQYF

V gene: TRBV4-3
J gene: TRBJ1-2
CDR3 protein: CASSQDLERTAYYGYTF

V gene: TRBV4-3
J gene: TRBJ2-5
CDR3 protein: CASSQIRDGHGETQYF

V gene: TRBV15
J gene: TRBJ2-7
CDR3 protein: CATSREVEYEQYF

V gene: TRBV6-2/TRBV6-3
J gene: TRBJ2-5
CDR3 protein: CASRQGPYLQETQYF

V gene: TRBV29-1
J gene: TRBJ2-5
CDR3 protein: CSANHGGSETQYF

V gene: TRBV5-1
J gene: TRBJ2-5
CDR3 protein: CASSLAGGPPQETQYF

V gene: TRBV11-2
J gene: TRBJ2-2
CDR3 protein: CASSSLAGWRTGELFF

V gene: TRBV28
J gene: TRBJ2-7
CDR3 protein: CASSIRLAREQYF

V gene: TRBV29-1
J gene: TRBJ2-3
CDR3 protein: CSVEGASGSTDTQYF

V gene: TRBV20-1
J gene: TRBJ2-1
CDR3 protein: CSARTSNNSYNEQFF

V gene: TRBV4-3
J gene: TRBJ1-1
CDR3 protein: CASSRGQGQGDTEAFF

V gene: TRBV4-2
J gene: TRBJ1-4
CDR3 protein: CASSPTVAGNEKLFF

V gene: TRBV7-9
J gene: TRBJ2-7
CDR3 protein: CASSLARGTGAYEQYF

V gene: TRBV6-5
J gene: TRBJ2-7
CDR3 protein: CASSYRGLSYEQYF

V gene: TRBV4-2
J gene: TRBJ2-1
CDR3 protein: CASSQEPGGWDEQFF

V gene: TRBV5-1
J gene: TRBJ2-3
CDR3 protein: CASSLEDPGGYTDTQYF

V gene: TRBV6-2/TRBV6-3
J gene: TRBJ1-2
CDR3 protein: CASSSDDGFGGYTF

V gene: TRBV7-9
J gene: TRBJ2-1
CDR3 protein: CASLHPGRIQGGNEQFF

V gene: TRBV20-1
J gene: TRBJ1-5
CDR3 protein: CSGGASNQPQHF

V gene: TRBV7-2
J gene: TRBJ1-1
CDR3 protein: CASSYRVGATEAFF

V gene: TRBV5-1
J gene: TRBJ2-2
CDR3 protein: CASTTDTNTGELFF

V gene: TRBV29-1
J gene: TRBJ1-2
CDR3 protein: CSGGDVNYGYTF

V gene: TRBV19
J gene: TRBJ2-7
CDR3 protein: CASSIATLEEQYF

V gene: TRBV20-1
J gene: TRBJ2-1
CDR3 protein: CSARGGLAGDNEQFF

V gene: TRBV6-2/TRBV6-3
J gene: TRBJ2-7
CDR3 protein: CASSGWTGYYEQYF

V gene: TRBV20-1
J gene: TRBJ1-5
CDR3 protein: CSAFGVGSNQPQHF

V gene: TRBV7-9
J gene: TRBJ2-7
CDR3 protein: CASSQFPSSYEQYF

V gene: TRBV6-1
J gene: TRBJ1-2
CDR3 protein: CASSEQEVYGYTF

V gene: TRBV5-1
J gene: TRBJ2-5
CDR3 protein: CASSPAFRETQYF

V gene: TRBV7-9
J gene: TRBJ2-5
CDR3 protein: CASSPGQENQETQYF